This is a list of T cell receptor beta chains from one sample in a study of shared clonotypes between healthy human individuals. Using immunoSEQ multiplex PCR, the repertoire was profiled, and TCRdb retains in-frame clones only, with some absent. The sample carries about 2 million clones, 85% to 95% recorded once. Sequencing was done on a sample of naive CD4+ T cells sorted from blood. These receptors were taken from a man aged 18 to 30 in good health. Both conserved end residues are part of each CDR3. D genes are given only for firm matches. Clone size, where shown, is once, few, many, or a class for clones that have expanded.

clone_size cdr3_length j_call d_call v_call cdr3_nt cdr3_aa
once 16 TRBJ1-6 NA TRBV7-8 TGTGCCAGCAGCACGGTGGGGGGCCCCCCAAATTCACCCCTCCACTTT CASSTVGGPPNSPLHF
NA 14 TRBJ2-5 TRBD2 TRBV30 TGTGCCTGGAGTGTACCGGGGGGGGAAGAGACCCAGTACTTC CAWSVPGGEETQYF
NA 12 TRBJ1-2 NA TRBV5-1 TGCGCCAGCAGCTTGAGGGAAGGTGGCTACACCTTC CASSLREGGYTF
NA 15 TRBJ1-2 TRBD1 TRBV28 TGTGCCAGCAGTACTACAGGGGGACCGGCTGATGGCTACACCTTC CASSTTGGPADGYTF
NA 15 TRBJ2-7 NA TRBV19 TGTGCCAGTAGTCGTATGGCCAGGGGCGGGTACGAGCAGTACTTC CASSRMARGGYEQYF
NA 12 TRBJ2-5 NA TRBV5-1 TGCGCCAGCAGCCCCTGGGGAGAGACCCAGTACTTC CASSPWGETQYF
NA 16 TRBJ2-5 NA TRBV7-2 TGTGCCAGCAGCTTATCCGCTTCTAGCGCCCAAGAGACCCAGTACTTC CASSLSASSAQETQYF
NA 14 TRBJ2-7 NA TRBV27 TGTGCCAGCAGTTTGCAGGGAACCTCCTACGAGCAGTACTTC CASSLQGTSYEQYF
NA 14 TRBJ1-5 NA TRBV5-1 TGCGCCAGTTCCCCAGGTTGGGGCAATCAGCCCCAGCATTTT CASSPGWGNQPQHF
NA 14 TRBJ2-7 NA TRBV6-5 TGTGCCAGCAGTGCTAGCGCAAACTCCTACGAGCAGTACTTC CASSASANSYEQYF
once 16 TRBJ1-3 NA TRBV7-9 TGTGCCAGCAGCCCAAGGGCAGGGCTCTCTGGAAACACCATATATTTT CASSPRAGLSGNTIYF
once 13 TRBJ1-1 NA TRBV15 TGTGCCACCAGCAGAGATTGGAGCACTGAAGCTTTCTTT CATSRDWSTEAFF
NA 10 TRBJ2-5 NA TRBV29-1 TGCAGCGTCTCACAAGAGACCCAGTACTTC CSVSQETQYF
NA 14 TRBJ1-4 TRBD1 TRBV2 TGTGCCAGCAGTCGGGACAGTGTTAATGAAAAACTGTTTTTT CASSRDSVNEKLFF
NA 15 TRBJ1-5 NA TRBV19 TGTGCCAGTAGTCTCCCGAGTGGGTCCCATCAGCCCCAGCATTTT CASSLPSGSHQPQHF
NA 12 TRBJ2-3 NA TRBV9 TGTGCCAGCAGCCCCGGTGCAGATACGCAGTATTTT CASSPGADTQYF
NA 13 TRBJ2-5 NA TRBV18 TGTGCCAGCTCATTATTCGAGCAAGAGACCCAGTACTTC CASSLFEQETQYF
NA 15 TRBJ2-7 TRBD1 TRBV10-3 TGTGCCTCCAGCGTGTTGGGACAGGGTGCCTACGAGCAGTACTTC CASSVLGQGAYEQYF
NA 16 TRBJ2-1 TRBD2 TRBV6-6 TGTGCCAGCAGTTACTCGAACGCGGGAGACTATTATGAGCAGTTCTTC CASSYSNAGDYYEQFF
NA 14 TRBJ2-7 TRBD2 TRBV6-5 TGTGCCAGCAGTTACGGTGGGAGGGGCGACGAGCAGTACTTC CASSYGGRGDEQYF
NA 13 TRBJ1-2 TRBD1 TRBV6-4 TGTGCCAGCAGTGAAACAGGGGGCCACGGCTACACCTTC CASSETGGHGYTF
NA 12 TRBJ1-2 NA TRBV5-1 TGCGCCAGCAGCTTTCCCGGGAATGGCTACACCTTC CASSFPGNGYTF
once 13 TRBJ2-2 NA TRBV10-1 TGCGCCATTCTCTGGAAGAACACCGGGGAGCTGTTTTTT CAILWKNTGELFF
NA 16 TRBJ1-6 TRBD1 TRBV7-8 TGTGCCAGCAGCTTGGAGGGGACAGGGATTGGGTCACCCCTCCACTTT CASSLEGTGIGSPLHF
NA 15 TRBJ2-7 NA TRBV27 TGTGCCAGCAGTTTCGGGCCATCGGGGACCTACGAGCAGTACTTC CASSFGPSGTYEQYF
NA 14 TRBJ1-6 NA TRBV5-8 TGTGCCAGCAAGAGGGAAAGCCATAATTCACCCCTCCACTTT CASKRESHNSPLHF
once 15 TRBJ2-7 TRBD1 TRBV6-5 TGTGCCAGCAGCCCACCTGGACAGGGTTCCCTCGAGCAGTACTTC CASSPPGQGSLEQYF
NA 12 TRBJ2-4 NA TRBV6-5 TGTGCCAGCAGTTCCTCAGGGCACATTCAGTACTTC CASSSSGHIQYF
NA 14 TRBJ2-7 TRBD1 TRBV7-2 TGTGCCAGCAGCCCGAATACAGGGGACTACGAGCAGTACTTC CASSPNTGDYEQYF
NA 11 TRBJ2-1 NA TRBV29-1 TGCAGCGTGACGTCGGGGCGGTACGCGTTCTTC CSVTSGRYAFF
NA 16 TRBJ2-5 TRBD1 TRBV6-5 TGTGCCAGCAGTTGGGACAGGCGGCCGCGCCAAGAGACCCAGTACTTC CASSWDRRPRQETQYF
NA 15 TRBJ2-2 TRBD1 TRBV18 TGTGCCAGCTCACGTGGACAGGGGAACACCGGGGAGCTGTTTTTT CASSRGQGNTGELFF
NA 13 TRBJ2-7 NA TRBV5-1 TGCGCCAGCAGGCTCGGGACTTCCTACGAGCAGTACTTC CASRLGTSYEQYF
once 12 TRBJ2-7 NA TRBV30 TGTGCCTGGAGTGTGGGCCGCGAAGAGCAGTACTTC CAWSVGREEQYF
NA 14 TRBJ2-5 NA TRBV7-2 TGTGCCAGCAGACGCGACAGGATCCAAGAGACCCAGTACTTC CASRRDRIQETQYF
NA 15 TRBJ2-1 NA TRBV5-3 TGTGCCAGAAGCGCCCGTCTGAGCTCCTACAATGAGCAGTTCTTC CARSARLSSYNEQFF
NA 15 TRBJ2-1 NA TRBV9 TGTGCCAGCAGCGTAAGCGGGTTTGGCTACAATGAGCAGTTCTTC CASSVSGFGYNEQFF
NA 12 TRBJ2-1 NA TRBV6-5 TGTGCCAGCAGTTACCGCGACAATGAGCAGTTCTTC CASSYRDNEQFF
once 14 TRBJ1-4 NA TRBV30 TGTGCCTGGAGTGTAACAGCAACTAATGAAAAACTGTTTTTT CAWSVTATNEKLFF
NA 12 TRBJ1-6 NA TRBV15 TGTGCCACCACCATTGGTAATTCACCCCTCCACTTT CATTIGNSPLHF
once 15 TRBJ1-4 NA TRBV4-2 TGTGCCAGCAGCCCCTTTGGGACAACTAATGAAAAACTGTTTTTT CASSPFGTTNEKLFF
NA 15 TRBJ2-7 NA TRBV7-9 TGTGCCAGCAGCCGGGGGGGACAGGGATCGGACGAGCAGTACTTC CASSRGGQGSDEQYF
NA 14 TRBJ1-6 NA TRBV5-1 TGCGCCAGCAGCTTGGGTGGCAGCGGTTCACCCCTCCACTTT CASSLGGSGSPLHF
NA 14 TRBJ2-7 TRBD1 TRBV6-6 TGTGCCAGCAGAACCCAGGGGGTCCCCTACGAGCAGTACTTC CASRTQGVPYEQYF
NA 12 TRBJ1-1 NA TRBV10-3 TGTGCCATCGGTGAGATGAACACTGAAGCTTTCTTT CAIGEMNTEAFF
NA 12 TRBJ2-1 NA TRBV25-1 TGTGCCAGCAGCGGAATTCAGGGAAAGCAGTTCTTC CASSGIQGKQFF
NA 13 TRBJ1-6 TRBD1 TRBV30 TGTGCCGGCACCGGGACAGGGGATTCACCCCTCCACTTT CAGTGTGDSPLHF
NA 16 TRBJ2-3 TRBD2 TRBV27 TGTGCCAGTGGACTAGCGGGAGGGCTTGGCACAGATACGCAGTATTTT CASGLAGGLGTDTQYF
NA 15 TRBJ1-6 TRBD1 TRBV2 TGTGCCAGCAGCGCCGGGACAGATTATAATTCACCCCTCCACTTT CASSAGTDYNSPLHF
once 13 TRBJ1-1 NA TRBV28 TGTGCCAGCAGTTCGGACAGTTTTTCGCAAGCTTTCTTT CASSSDSFSQAFF